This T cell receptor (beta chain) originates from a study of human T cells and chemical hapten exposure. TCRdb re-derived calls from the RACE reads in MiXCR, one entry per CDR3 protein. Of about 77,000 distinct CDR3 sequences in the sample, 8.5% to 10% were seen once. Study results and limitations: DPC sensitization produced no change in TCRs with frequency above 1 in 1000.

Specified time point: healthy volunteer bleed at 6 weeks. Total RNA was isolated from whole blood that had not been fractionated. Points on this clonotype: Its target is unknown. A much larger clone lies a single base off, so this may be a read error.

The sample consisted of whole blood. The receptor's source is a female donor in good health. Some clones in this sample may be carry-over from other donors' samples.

The DNA for the CDR3 is TGTGCCAGCAGCCAAGGGGGACCCGACGAGCAGTACTTC. This gives the protein CASSQGGPDEQYF. This rearrangement joins TRBV12-3 or TRBV12-4 to TRBJ2-7, with a possible D match to TRBD1 (6 bases). The V end lost 6 bases, the J end lost 5 bases, and 14 bases lay between the germline ends. This CDR3 has 13 amino acids.